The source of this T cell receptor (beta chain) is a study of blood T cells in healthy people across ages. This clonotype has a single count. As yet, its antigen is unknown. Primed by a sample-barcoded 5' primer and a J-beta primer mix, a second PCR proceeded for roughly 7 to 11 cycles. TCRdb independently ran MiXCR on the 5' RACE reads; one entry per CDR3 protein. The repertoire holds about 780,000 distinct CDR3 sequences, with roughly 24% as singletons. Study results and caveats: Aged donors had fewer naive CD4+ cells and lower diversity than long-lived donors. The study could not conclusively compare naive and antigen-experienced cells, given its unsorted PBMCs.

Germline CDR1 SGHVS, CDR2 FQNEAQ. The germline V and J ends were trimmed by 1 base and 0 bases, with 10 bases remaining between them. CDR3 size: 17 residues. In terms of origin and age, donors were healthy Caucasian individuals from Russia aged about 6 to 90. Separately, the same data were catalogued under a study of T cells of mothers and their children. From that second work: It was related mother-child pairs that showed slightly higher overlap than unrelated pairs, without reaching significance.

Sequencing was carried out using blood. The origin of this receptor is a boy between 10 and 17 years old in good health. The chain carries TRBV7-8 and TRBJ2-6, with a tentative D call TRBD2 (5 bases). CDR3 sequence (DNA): TGTGCCAGCAGCTTAGACGGTGGGAGCTCTGGGGCCAACGTCCTGACTTTC. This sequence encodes CASSLDGGSSGANVLTF.